The 10 T cell receptor beta chains below all came from one sample that was sequenced in a study of blood T cell repertoires in COVID-19. The protocol was immunoSEQ multiplex PCR, while the TCRdb copy is restricted to in-frame clones and leaves out a portion. The sample consists of approximately 250,000 clones, about 87% of them appearing once. Sequencing used PBMCs or T cells enriched from blood (not recorded which). The receptors derive from a woman aged 35 to 49 who had been exposed to COVID-19.

This sequence joins TRBV13 and TRBJ2-5; tentative D call: TRBD1 (6 bases). The germline CDR1 and CDR2 sequences are PRHDT and FYEKMQ (reference sequence). CDR3 length equals 15 residues. Between the trimmed V and J ends, which lost 5 bases and 2 bases, there was a span of 15 bases. CDR3 sequence reads: CASSPGATQQETQYF. In DNA, the CDR3 is TGTGCCAGCAGCCCAGGGGCGACACAACAAGAGACCCAGTACTTC.

About this clone itself: One end of the junction varies from germline; a read error may be responsible. The chain has TRBV5-1 and TRBJ2-1; a weak D match, TRBD2 (6 bases). Germline assignment: CDR1 SGHRS and CDR2 YFSETQ. The CDR3 length is 16 residues. This CDR3 reads CASSLRSGTLYNEQFF. For the CDR3, the DNA is TGTGCCAGCAGCTTGAGAAGTGGGACTTTATACAATGAGCAGTTCTTC.

CDR3 in amino acids: CASSPDRGFGQPQHF. The CDR3 nucleotides are TGTGCCAGCAGTCCAGACAGGGGTTTCGGTCAGCCCCAGCATTTT. The chain couples TRBV27 to TRBJ1-5, with TRBD1 matching over 8 bases. CDR3 length: 15 residues. The trim removed 5 bases at V and 6 bases at J, leaving 9 bases unmatched. The germline gives CDR1 MNHEY, CDR2 SMNVEV (reference sequence).

The chain carries TRBV2 and TRBJ1-6; maybe TRBD1 (6 bases). This CDR3 region has 13 residues. Looked up from germline, CDR1 is SNHLY and CDR2 is FYNNEI. V gave up 4 bases and J gave up 6 bases, with 7 bases separating them. The CDR3: CASSAQGNSPLHF. The CDR3 DNA follows: TGTGCCAGCAGTGCACAGGGTAATTCACCCCTCCACTTT.

The chain joins TRBV19 to TRBJ1-6; D may be TRBD1 (5 bases). V was pared by 6 bases and J by 6 bases, with 12 bases between. Germline lookup yields CDR1 LNHDA and CDR2 SQIVND (reference sequence). This CDR3 has 14 residues. The CDR3 DNA is TGTGCCAGTAGGAGCAGGGTCGGTAATTCACCCCTCCACTTT. As protein: CASRSRVGNSPLHF.

This rearrangement joins TRBV11-2 to TRBJ1-1; D unclear. Germline CDR1 and CDR2: SGHAT and FQNNGV. V was shortened by 5 bases and J by 5 bases, with 18 bases between the two germline ends. The CDR3 extends over 15 amino acids. CDR3 loop: CASSPEAGSGTEAFF. CDR3 in DNA: TGTGCCAGCAGCCCCGAGGCGGGTTCGGGGACTGAAGCTTTCTTT.

The rearrangement uses TRBV18 and TRBJ2-2; 9 bases are shared with TRBD2. The CDR3 contains 14 residues. Germline V gene sequence: CDR1 KGHSH, CDR2 LQKENI. The V segment lost 5 bases and the J segment 6 bases; nucleotides outside the gene matches: 4. CDR3 nucleotides: TGTGCCAGCTCATCTAGCGGGACAGCCGGGGAGCTGTTTTTT. Its protein product is CASSSSGTAGELFF. Variable domain in full (rest from reference TRBV18 and TRBJ2-2): NAGVMQNPRHLVRRRGQEARLRCSPMKGHSHVYWYRQLPEEGLKFMVYLQKENIIDESGMPKERFSAEFPKEGPSILRIQQVVRGDSAAYFCASSSSGTAGELFFGEGSRLTVL.

The table lists this clone with a count of one. The J gene is TRBJ2-7, the V gene TRBV9; D is undetermined. The V gene's germline CDR1 is SGDLS and CDR2 YYNGEE. V was pared by 4 bases and J by 1 base, with 12 bases between. The CDR3 covers 14 residues. The CDR3 loop reads CASSPTTLSYEQYF. CDR3 sequence (DNA): TGTGCCAGCAGCCCTACCACTCTTTCCTACGAGCAGTACTTC.

This clone occurred a few times. This chain uses TRBV7-2 with TRBJ1-4; maybe TRBD1 (6 bases). Trimming left V 5 bases short and J 4 bases short, with 11 bases between. The length of the CDR3 is 14 residues. Germline V CDR1 and CDR2: SGHTA, FQGNSA. CDR3 region: CASSPRQVNEKLFF. The CDR3 DNA follows: TGTGCCAGCAGCCCCCGACAGGTTAATGAAAAACTGTTTTTT.

The chain has TRBV27 and TRBJ2-3; TRBD2 agrees at 10 bases. The CDR3 runs to 16 residues. Germline lookup yields CDR1 MNHEY and CDR2 SMNVEV (reference sequence). V was pared by 7 bases and J by 1 base, with 8 bases of the junction left unmatched. The CDR3 sequence is CASTPPSGRGTDTQYF. The CDR3 nucleotides read TGTGCCAGCACCCCTCCTAGCGGGAGAGGCACAGATACGCAGTATTTT.